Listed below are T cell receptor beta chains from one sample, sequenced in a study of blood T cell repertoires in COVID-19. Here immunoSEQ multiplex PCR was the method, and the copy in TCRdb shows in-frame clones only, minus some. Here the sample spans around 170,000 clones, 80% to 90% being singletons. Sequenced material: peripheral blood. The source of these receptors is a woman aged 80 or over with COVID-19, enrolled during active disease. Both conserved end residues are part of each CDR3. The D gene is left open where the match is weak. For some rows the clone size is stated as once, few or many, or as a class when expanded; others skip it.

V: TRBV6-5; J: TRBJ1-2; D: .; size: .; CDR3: CASSYSEGSNYGYTF; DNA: TGTGCCAGCAGTTACTCCGAGGGTTCCAACTATGGCTACACCTTC
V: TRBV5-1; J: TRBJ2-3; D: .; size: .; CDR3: CASSLEGVIDTQYF; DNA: TGCGCCAGCAGCTTGGAGGGGGTTATTGATACGCAGTATTTT
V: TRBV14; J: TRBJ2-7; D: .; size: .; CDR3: CASSQVQGWANEQYF; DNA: TGTGCCAGCAGCCAGGTACAGGGCTGGGCAAACGAGCAGTACTTC
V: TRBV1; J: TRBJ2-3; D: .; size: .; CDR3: CTSSQDLVAGGPGTDTQYF; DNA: TGCACCAGCAGCCAAGATCTGGTAGCGGGGGGGCCTGGCACAGATACGCAGTATTTT
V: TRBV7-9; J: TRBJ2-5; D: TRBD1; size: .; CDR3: CASSPIDRGHETQYF; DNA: TGTGCCAGCAGCCCTATCGACAGGGGGCACGAGACCCAGTACTTC
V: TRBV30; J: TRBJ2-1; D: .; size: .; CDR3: CAWDPGGSSYNEQFF; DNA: TGTGCCTGGGATCCAGGTGGGAGCTCCTACAATGAGCAGTTCTTC
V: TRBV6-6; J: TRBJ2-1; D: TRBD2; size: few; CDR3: CASRDQRGGTYEQFF; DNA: TGTGCCAGCAGGGATCAGCGGGGGGGGACTTATGAGCAGTTCTTC
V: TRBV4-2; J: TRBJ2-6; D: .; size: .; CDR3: CASSPRISGANVLTF; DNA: TGTGCCAGCAGCCCGCGAATCTCTGGGGCCAACGTCCTGACTTTC
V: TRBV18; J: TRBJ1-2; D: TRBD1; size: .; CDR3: CASSPTDRGIYGYTF; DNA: TGTGCCAGCTCACCAACCGACAGGGGAATCTATGGCTACACCTTC
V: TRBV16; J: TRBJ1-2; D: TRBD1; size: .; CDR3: CASSLGTVYGYTF; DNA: TGTGCCAGCAGCCTTGGGACAGTCTATGGCTACACCTTC
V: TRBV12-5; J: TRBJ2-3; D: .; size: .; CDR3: CASGLGTVLDTQYF; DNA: TGTGCTAGTGGTTTGGGGACAGTCCTAGATACGCAGTATTTT
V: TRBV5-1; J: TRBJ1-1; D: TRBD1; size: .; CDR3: CASRLPRQTGENTEAFF; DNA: TGCGCCAGCAGGCTTCCCCGTCAAACAGGGGAGAACACTGAAGCTTTCTTT
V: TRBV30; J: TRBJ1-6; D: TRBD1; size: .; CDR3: CAWWGTGTTPLHF; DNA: TGTGCCTGGTGGGGGACAGGTACAACACCCCTCCACTTT
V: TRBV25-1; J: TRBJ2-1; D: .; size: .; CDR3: CASSGSQDRQQFF; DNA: TGTGCCAGCAGTGGTTCTCAAGACAGGCAGCAGTTCTTC
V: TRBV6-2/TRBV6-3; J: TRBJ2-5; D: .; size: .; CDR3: CASSYVWEPGETQYF; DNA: TGTGCCAGCAGTTACGTGTGGGAGCCGGGTGAGACCCAGTACTTC
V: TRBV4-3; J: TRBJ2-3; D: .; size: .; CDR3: CASSQDRGTGYTDTQYF; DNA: TGCGCCAGCAGCCAAGATAGGGGGACGGGGTACACAGATACGCAGTATTTT
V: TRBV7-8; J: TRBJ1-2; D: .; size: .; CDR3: CASSTQTGFHGYTF; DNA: TGTGCCAGCAGCACTCAAACAGGGTTTCATGGCTACACCTTC
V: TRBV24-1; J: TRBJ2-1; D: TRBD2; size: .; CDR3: CATSGGRLAGTSYNEQFF; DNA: TGTGCCACCAGTGGAGGACGCCTAGCGGGCACCTCCTACAATGAGCAGTTCTTC
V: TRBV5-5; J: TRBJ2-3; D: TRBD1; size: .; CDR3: CASSFYRGRTDTQYF; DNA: TGTGCCAGCAGCTTTTACAGGGGGCGCACAGATACGCAGTATTTT
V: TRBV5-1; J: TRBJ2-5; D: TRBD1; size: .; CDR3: CASSSGQGFGETQYF; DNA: TGCGCCAGCAGCTCCGGACAGGGTTTTGGAGAGACCCAGTACTTC
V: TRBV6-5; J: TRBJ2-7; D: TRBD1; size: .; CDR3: CASSYRTGEKVQYF; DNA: TGTGCCAGCAGTTATCGTACAGGGGAGAAGGTGCAGTACTTC
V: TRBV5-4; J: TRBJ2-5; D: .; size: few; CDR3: CASMDSRGTQYF; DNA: TGTGCCAGCATGGACAGCCGAGGGACCCAGTACTTC
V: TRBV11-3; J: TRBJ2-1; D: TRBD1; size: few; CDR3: CASSLSSTTGGYNEQFF; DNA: TGTGCCAGCAGCTTGTCCTCTACGACAGGGGGCTACAATGAGCAGTTCTTC